This TCR beta chain was identified during a study of Graves' ophthalmopathy and Graves' hyperthyroidism (dated by TCRdb to about 2018). About the study as a whole: Hyperthyroidism was considered stable if no progression to ophthalmopathy occurred within 18 months of follow-up. To explore V-J signatures that distinguish ophthalmopathy from hyperthyroidism, a discovery set of around 100 patients was enrolled, made up of 40 to 45 with ophthalmopathy and some 58 with stable hyperthyroidism. In total, approximately 130 blood samples were TCR-sequenced: 40 to 45 ophthalmopathy, 75 hyperthyroidism and some 17 hyperthyroidism-to-ophthalmopathy patients. After sampling, hyperthyroidism patients received methimazole starting at 30 mg daily, and ophthalmopathy patients received high-dose intravenous methylprednisolone. The study used TCR beta repertoire signatures to distinguish Graves' ophthalmopathy from Graves' hyperthyroidism and to predict progression to ophthalmopathy. An independent validation cohort was composed of approximately 19 hyperthyroidism patients and 17 patients who later progressed from hyperthyroidism to ophthalmopathy. T-cell repertoires of thyroid tissue and blood were compared in more than five hyperthyroidism patients.

The hyperthyroidism patients were 18 to 65 years old and newly diagnosed, with a disease duration of less than 2 months. Anyone with other autoimmune diseases, uncontrolled infections, pregnancy or lactation was excluded from the study. Diagnosis relied on clinical symptoms, serum thyroxine, TRAb, thyroid ultrasound and orbital computed tomography. Total RNA was extracted using Trizol reagent, and RNA quality was checked on an Agilent 2100 Bioanalyzer. For repertoire sequencing, the TCR beta CDR3 regions were amplified from RNA transcripts. The first round of RT-PCR was done with HTBI primers and the Qiagen OneStep RT-PCR kit, and was followed by a second round of multiplex PCR, then size selection and purification. The libraries underwent paired-end sequencing with 100 bp reads on an Illumina HiSeq2000. Per the source publication's procedure: SOAPnuke was used for read processing, and reads with adapters, uncalled bases, a mean Phred below 15, or no exact constant-primer or identifier match were discarded. COPE v1.2.5 was used to merge the high-quality paired reads. Each unique nucleotide sequence was defined as a clonotype, and clonotypes were aligned to IMGT TRB V, D and J references with MiTCR v1.1. Only V-J combinations with frequency above 0.0001 were analysed, covering 99.2% of repertoires. For each V-J combination, a TCR clonal expansion and chaos score was defined as F50 clonal expansion divided by the chaos observed in the TCRdist matrix. Welch's t-statistics and random forest were used to reduce features to about 14 V-J combinations, which were fed into a naive Bayes classifier. Thyroid-blood repertoire similarity was quantified with the Morisita-Horn index. Using fastp at Q25 and MiXCR, TCRdb reprocessed the public reads and kept productive beta chains. CDR3 protein duplicates are merged, each entry listing the most common genes and DNA. The V and J calls were determined by TCRdb, not by the authors. The sample has some 1.1 million distinct CDR3 sequences on record, about 38% of them singletons. The top ten clones comprise approximately 12% of the sample.

There are 13 amino acids in the CDR3, from cysteine to phenylalanine inclusive. The sequence is cut down to CDR3 DNA, 39 bases in frame from base 1. CDR1 MNHEY and CDR2 SVGEGT are derived from the germline V gene. The full study reports these points: In cross-validation, the 13-signature model distinguished ophthalmopathy from stable hyperthyroidism with 87.88% sensitivity and roughly 81% specificity, while in the test set the corresponding values were about 80% and 75%. In validation, the model predicted ophthalmopathy progression with about 71% sensitivity and 72% to 80% specificity; eleven to twelve predicted patients were CT-confirmed with GO in a median of around 6 months. Sample size was not statistically predetermined, and group allocation was not concealed from the investigators. Most of the expanded thyroid clonotypes with a frequency above 0.001 were also detected in blood, and it was suggested that the thyroid immune response may be reflected by blood repertoires.

In regard to this clonotype: Its antigen remains undetermined. The junction and the germline gene differ at one end; a read error may be behind it.

The sequence is built from TRBV6-2 or TRBV6-3 and TRBJ1-5; confidence is insufficient to name the D gene. The sequencing input was peripheral blood or thyroid tissue (not recorded which). The TCR was taken from an adult man with Graves' hyperthyroidism. The CDR3 in this case is CASTIHANQLQHF. The nucleotides read TGTGCCAGCACCATCCATGCCAATCAGCTCCAGCATTTT.